Included here is one T cell receptor beta chain sequence, with context. Its antigen is unknown. This sample is drawn from a study of T-cell memory formation after mild COVID-19. Study-level points and caveats: Mainly in CM and EM were contracting CD4+ clones; CD8+ were in EMRA. Contracting clones from day 15 to 85 showed balanced CD4/CD8; later expanders favored CD4+.

TCRdb fed the 5' RACE reads into MiXCR, producing one record per CDR3 protein. The sample lists about 350,000 distinct CDR3 sequences, about 15% occurring once. The J segment lost 4 bases and the V segment lost 5 bases, leaving 9 bases of the junction unmatched. This CDR3 has 16 residues. Germline loops: CDR1 SGHVS, CDR2 FQNEAQ. The receptor comes from a man between 18 and 29 years old who had mild COVID-19 (a few samples of this study predate the infection). Cell type and time point are not known. Sequenced input: PBMCs or a T cell subset sorted from them (not recorded which). This sequence joins TRBV7-8 and TRBJ2-3; 10 positions match TRBD2. CDR3 DNA: TGTGCCAGCAGCGATCCAATAGCGGGGGGCCCAGATACGCAGTATTTT. Protein: CASSDPIAGGPDTQYF. Supplemented by reference TRBV7-8 and TRBJ2-3, the full variable domain reads GAGVSQSPRYKVAKRGQDVALRCDPISGHVSLFWYQQALGQGPEFLTYFQNEAQLDKSGLPSDRFFAERPEGSVSTLKIQRTQQEDSAVYLCASSDPIAGGPDTQYFGPGTRLTVL.